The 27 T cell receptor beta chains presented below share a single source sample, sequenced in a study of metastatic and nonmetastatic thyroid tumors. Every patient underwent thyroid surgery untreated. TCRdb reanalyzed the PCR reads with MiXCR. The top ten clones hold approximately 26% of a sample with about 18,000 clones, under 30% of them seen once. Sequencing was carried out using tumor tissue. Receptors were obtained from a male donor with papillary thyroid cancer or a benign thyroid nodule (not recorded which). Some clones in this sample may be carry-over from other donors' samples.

The chain's CDR3 is CATSKAAPLTDTQYF. CDR3 sequence (DNA): TGTGCCACCAGTAAGGCAGCCCCCCTCACAGATACGCAGTATTTT. This chain links TRBV24-1 with TRBJ2-3; D is ambiguous. CDR3 length: 15 residues. Germline CDR1 reads KGHDR; CDR2 reads SFDVKD. Trimming shortened V by 6 bases and J by 2 bases, and 14 bases separated the two germline ends.

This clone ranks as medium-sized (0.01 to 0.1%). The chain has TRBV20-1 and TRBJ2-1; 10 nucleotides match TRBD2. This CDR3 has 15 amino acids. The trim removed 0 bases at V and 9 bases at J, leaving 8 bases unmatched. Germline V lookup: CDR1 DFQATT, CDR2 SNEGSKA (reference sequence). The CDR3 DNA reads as TGCAGTGCTAGAGATCCTAGCGGGAGTCTAGGTGAGCAGTTCTTC. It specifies CSARDPSGSLGEQFF.

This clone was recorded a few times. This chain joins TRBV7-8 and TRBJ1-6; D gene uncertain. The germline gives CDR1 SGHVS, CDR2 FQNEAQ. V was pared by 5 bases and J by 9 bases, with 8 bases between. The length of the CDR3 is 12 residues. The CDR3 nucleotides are TGTGCCAGCAGCAGTGTCTTTTCACCCCTCCACTTT. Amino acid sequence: CASSSVFSPLHF.

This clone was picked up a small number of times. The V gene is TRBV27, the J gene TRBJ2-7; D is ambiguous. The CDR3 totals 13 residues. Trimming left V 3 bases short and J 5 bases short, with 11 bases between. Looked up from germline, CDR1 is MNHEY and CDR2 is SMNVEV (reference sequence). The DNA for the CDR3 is TGTGCCAGCAGTTTCAACGGCCCCAACGAGCAGTACTTC. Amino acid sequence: CASSFNGPNEQYF.

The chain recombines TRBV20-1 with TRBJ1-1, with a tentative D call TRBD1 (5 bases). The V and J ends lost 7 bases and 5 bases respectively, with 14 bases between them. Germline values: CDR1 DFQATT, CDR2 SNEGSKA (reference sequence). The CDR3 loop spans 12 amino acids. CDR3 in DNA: TGCAGTGTTGGCCAGGGAGGGACTGAAGCTTTCTTT. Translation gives CSVGQGGTEAFF.

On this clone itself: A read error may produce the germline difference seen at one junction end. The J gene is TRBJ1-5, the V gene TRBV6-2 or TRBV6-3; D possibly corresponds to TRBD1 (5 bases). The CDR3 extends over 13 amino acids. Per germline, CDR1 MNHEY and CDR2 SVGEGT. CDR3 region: CASSTDSYHPQHF. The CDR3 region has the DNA TGTGCCAGCAGTACTGACAGCTATCATCCCCAGCATTTT.

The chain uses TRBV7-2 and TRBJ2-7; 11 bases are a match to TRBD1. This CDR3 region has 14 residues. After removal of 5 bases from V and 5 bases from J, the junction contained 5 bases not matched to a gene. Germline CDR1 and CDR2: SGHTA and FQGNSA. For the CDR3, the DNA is TGTGCCAGCAGCCTCCGGGACAGGGGGAACGAGCAGTACTTC. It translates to CASSLRDRGNEQYF.

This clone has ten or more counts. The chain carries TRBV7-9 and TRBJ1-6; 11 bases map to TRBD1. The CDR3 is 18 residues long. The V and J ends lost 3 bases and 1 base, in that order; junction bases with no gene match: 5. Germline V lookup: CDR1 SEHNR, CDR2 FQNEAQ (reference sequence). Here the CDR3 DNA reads TGTGCCAGCAGCTTCGGACAGGGGGCGTCGTCCTATAATTCACCCCTCCACTTT. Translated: CASSFGQGASSYNSPLHF.

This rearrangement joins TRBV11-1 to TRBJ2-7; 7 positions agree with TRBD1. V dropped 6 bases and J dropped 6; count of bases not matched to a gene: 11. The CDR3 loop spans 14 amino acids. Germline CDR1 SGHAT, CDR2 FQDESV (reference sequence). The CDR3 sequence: CASSPASTGSEQYF. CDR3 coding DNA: TGTGCCAGCAGTCCCGCCTCGACAGGGTCCGAGCAGTACTTC.

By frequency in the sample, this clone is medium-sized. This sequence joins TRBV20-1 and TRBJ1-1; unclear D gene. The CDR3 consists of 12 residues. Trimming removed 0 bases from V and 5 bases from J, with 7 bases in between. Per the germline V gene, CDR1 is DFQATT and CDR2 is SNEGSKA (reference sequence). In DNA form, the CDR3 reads TGCAGTGCTAGAGAGGGTCGGACTGAAGCTTTCTTT. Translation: CSAREGRTEAFF.

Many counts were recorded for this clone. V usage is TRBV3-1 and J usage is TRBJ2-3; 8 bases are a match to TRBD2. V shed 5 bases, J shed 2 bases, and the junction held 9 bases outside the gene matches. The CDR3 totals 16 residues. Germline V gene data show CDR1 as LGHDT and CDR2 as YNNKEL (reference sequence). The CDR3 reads CASSASSGDATDTQYF. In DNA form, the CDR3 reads TGTGCCAGCAGCGCAAGTAGCGGGGACGCCACAGATACGCAGTATTTT.

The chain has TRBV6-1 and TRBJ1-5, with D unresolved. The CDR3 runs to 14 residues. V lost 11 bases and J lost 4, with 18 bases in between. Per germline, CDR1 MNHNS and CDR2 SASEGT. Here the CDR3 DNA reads TGTGCCGGCAACGAAGTAGCGCGAAATCAGCCCCAGCATTTT. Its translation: CAGNEVARNQPQHF.

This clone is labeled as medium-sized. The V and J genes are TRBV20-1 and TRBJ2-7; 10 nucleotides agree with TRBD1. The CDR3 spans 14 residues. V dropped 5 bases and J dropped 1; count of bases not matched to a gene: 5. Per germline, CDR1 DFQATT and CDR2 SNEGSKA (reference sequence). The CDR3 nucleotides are TGCAGTGCTGAGACAGGGGGCGCGTCCTACGAGCAGTACTTC. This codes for CSAETGGASYEQYF.

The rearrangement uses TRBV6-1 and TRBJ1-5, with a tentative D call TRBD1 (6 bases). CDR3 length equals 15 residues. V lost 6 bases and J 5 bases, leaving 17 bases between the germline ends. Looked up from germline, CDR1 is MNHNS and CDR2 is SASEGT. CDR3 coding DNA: TGTGCCAGCAGATCCGGACAGTCGATTCATCAGCCCCAGCATTTT. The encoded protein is CASRSGQSIHQPQHF.

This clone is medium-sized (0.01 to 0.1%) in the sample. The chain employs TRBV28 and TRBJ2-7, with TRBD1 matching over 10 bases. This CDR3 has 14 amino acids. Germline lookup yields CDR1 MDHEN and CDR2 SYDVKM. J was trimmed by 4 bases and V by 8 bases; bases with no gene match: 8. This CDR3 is CASSMDRGRYEQYF. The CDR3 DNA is TGTGCCAGCTCGATGGACAGGGGGAGGTACGAGCAGTACTTC.

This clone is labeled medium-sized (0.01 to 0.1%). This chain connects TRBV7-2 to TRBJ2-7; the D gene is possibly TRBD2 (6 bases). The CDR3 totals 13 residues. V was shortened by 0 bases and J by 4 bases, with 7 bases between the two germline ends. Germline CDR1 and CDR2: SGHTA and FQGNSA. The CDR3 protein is CASSLAGRYEQYF. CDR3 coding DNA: TGTGCCAGCAGCTTAGCGGGGAGGTACGAGCAGTACTTC.

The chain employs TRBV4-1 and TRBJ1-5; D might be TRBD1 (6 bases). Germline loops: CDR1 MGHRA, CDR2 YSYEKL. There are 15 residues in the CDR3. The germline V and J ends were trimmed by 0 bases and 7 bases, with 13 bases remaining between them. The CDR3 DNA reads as TGCGCCAGCAGCCAAGATAGGGGGGGTTGGCAGCCCCAGCATTTT. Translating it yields CASSQDRGGWQPQHF.

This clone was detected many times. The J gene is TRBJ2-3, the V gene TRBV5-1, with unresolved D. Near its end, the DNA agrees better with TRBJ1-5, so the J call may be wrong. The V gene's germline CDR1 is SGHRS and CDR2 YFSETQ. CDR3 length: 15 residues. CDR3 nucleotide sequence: TGCGCCAGTGGACGCGCGGGAGAGGGCCCAGATACGCAGCATTTT. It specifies CASGRAGEGPDTQHF.

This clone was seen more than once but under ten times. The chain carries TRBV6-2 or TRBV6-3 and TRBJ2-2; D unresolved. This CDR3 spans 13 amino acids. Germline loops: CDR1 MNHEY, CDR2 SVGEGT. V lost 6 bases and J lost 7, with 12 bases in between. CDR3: CASSRQDHGELFF. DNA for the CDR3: TGTGCCAGCAGCCGTCAGGATCACGGGGAGCTGTTTTTT.

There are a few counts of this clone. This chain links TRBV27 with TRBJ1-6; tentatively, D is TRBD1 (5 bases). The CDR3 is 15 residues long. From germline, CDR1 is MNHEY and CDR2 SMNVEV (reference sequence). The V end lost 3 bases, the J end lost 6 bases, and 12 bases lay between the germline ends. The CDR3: CASSFCAGCNSPLHF. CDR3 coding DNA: TGTGCCAGCAGTTTCTGCGCAGGGTGTAATTCACCCCTCCACTTT.

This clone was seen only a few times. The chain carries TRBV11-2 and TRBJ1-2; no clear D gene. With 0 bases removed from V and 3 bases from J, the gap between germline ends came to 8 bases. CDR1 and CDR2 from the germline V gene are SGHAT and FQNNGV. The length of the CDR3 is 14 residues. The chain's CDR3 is CASSLEEHHYGYTF. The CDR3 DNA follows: TGTGCCAGCAGCTTAGAAGAACACCACTATGGCTACACCTTC.

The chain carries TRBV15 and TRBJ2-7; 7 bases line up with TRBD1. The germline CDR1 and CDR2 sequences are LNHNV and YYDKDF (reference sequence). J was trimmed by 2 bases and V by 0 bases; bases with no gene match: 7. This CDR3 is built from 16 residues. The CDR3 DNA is TGTGCCACCAGCAGAGATCGTAGGGACAGTACCTACGAGCAGTACTTC. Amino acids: CATSRDRRDSTYEQYF.

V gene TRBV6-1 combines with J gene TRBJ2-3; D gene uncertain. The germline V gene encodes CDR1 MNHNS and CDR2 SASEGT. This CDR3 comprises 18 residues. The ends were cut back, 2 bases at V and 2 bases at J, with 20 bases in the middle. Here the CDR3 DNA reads TGTGCCAGCAGTGAATTGCTTATAAGAGGCCTTAACACAGATACGCAGTATTTT. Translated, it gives CASSELLIRGLNTDTQYF.

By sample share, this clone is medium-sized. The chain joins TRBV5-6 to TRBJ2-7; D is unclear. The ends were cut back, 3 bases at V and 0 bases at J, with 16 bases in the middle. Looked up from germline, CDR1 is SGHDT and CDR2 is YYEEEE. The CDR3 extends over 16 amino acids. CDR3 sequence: CASSSLPDPTSYEQYF. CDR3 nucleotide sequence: TGTGCCAGCAGCTCATTGCCGGACCCGACCTCCTACGAGCAGTACTTC.

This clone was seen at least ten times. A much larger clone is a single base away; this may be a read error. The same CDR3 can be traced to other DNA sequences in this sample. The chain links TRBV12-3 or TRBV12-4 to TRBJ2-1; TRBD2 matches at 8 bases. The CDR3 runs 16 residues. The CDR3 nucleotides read TGTGCCAGCGGTTTTTATGGTAGCGGGAAACATGGTGAGCAGTTCTTC. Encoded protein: CASGFYGSGKHGEQFF.

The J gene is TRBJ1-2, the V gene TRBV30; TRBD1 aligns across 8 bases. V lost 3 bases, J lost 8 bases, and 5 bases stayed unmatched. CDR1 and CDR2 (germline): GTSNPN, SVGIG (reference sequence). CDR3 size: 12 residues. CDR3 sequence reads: CAWRDRVRGYTF. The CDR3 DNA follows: TGTGCCTGGAGGGACAGGGTACGGGGCTACACCTTC. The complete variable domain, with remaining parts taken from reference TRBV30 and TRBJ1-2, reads SQTIHQWPATLVQPVGSPLSLECTVEGTSNPNLYWYRQAAGRGLQLLFYSVGIGQISSEVPQNLSASRPQDRQFILSSKKLLLSDSGFYLCAWRDRVRGYTFGSGTRLTVV.

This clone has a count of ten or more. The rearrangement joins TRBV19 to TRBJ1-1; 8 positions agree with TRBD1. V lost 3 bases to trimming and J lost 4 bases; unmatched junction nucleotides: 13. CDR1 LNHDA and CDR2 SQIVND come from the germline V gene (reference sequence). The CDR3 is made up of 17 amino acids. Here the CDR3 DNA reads TGTGCCAGTAGTATTGGGACAGGTGCGGATGGGAGCACTGAAGCTTTCTTT. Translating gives CASSIGTGADGSTEAFF.